This TCR beta chain was recovered during a study of blood T cell repertoires in COVID-19. The CDR3 loop spans 11 amino acids. CDR1 and CDR2 (germline): MNHEY, SVGAGI. The V and J ends lost 4 bases and 7 bases respectively, with 5 bases between them. Sequencing used immunoSEQ multiplex PCR; TCRdb keeps in-frame clones, though not all of them. The sample gives 250,000 to 350,000 clones, about 89% of which show up once; around 12% is in the top ten. The material sequenced was peripheral blood. The V gene is TRBV6-5, the J gene TRBJ2-1; no reliable D call. This clonotype originated in a woman in her sixties with acute or convalescent COVID-19. The CDR3 reads CASSFLNEQFF. CDR3 bases: TGTGCCAGCAGTTTCTTGAATGAGCAGTTCTTC.